These 8 T cell receptor beta chains were all obtained from the same sample, sequenced in a study of shared clonotypes between healthy human individuals. The data were produced by immunoSEQ multiplex PCR, yet TCRdb's version contains in-frame clones alone and is incomplete. The sample records about 1.1 million clones, about four fifths being singletons. Sequenced sample: memory CD4+ T cells from PBMCs. The subset here: CD45RA-negative fraction. Every receptor here comes from a man between 18 and 29 years old in good health. Some clones in this sample may be carry-over from other donors' samples.

J is TRBJ1-5 and V is TRBV7-6; D may be TRBD1 (5 bases). Germline V gene sequence: CDR1 SGHVS, CDR2 FNYEAQ. There are 16 residues in the CDR3. The V and J ends lost 3 bases and 0 bases respectively, with 12 bases between them. The CDR3 DNA is TGTGCCAGCAGCTTGGGCCAGGGTTATAGCAATCAGCCCCAGCATTTT. Translating it yields CASSLGQGYSNQPQHF.

Turning to this clone: Other nucleotide sequences in the sample specify the same CDR3. V usage is TRBV7-9 and J usage is TRBJ1-1, with D perhaps TRBD1 (6 bases). Germline-derived CDR1 and CDR2 are SEHNR and FQNEAQ (reference sequence). Trimming removed 3 bases at V and 5 bases at J, with 10 bases between. The CDR3 sequence is 13 residues long. The CDR3 here is CASSFGGLTEAFF. The CDR3 nucleotides read TGTGCCAGCAGCTTTGGGGGGCTGACTGAAGCTTTCTTT.

V and J are TRBV19 and TRBJ1-5; the match to TRBD1 covers 7 bases. Germline lookup yields CDR1 LNHDA and CDR2 SQIVND (reference sequence). V shed 4 bases and J 2 bases; nucleotides not matched to a gene: 11. This CDR3 has 17 amino acids. CDR3 DNA sequence: TGTGCCAGTAGTAAAGGGTGGACAGGATGGGGCAATCAGCCCCAGCATTTT. Translating it yields CASSKGWTGWGNQPQHF.

This clone has a handful of counts. The chain carries TRBV6-6 and TRBJ1-2, with D unclear. Germline V gene sequence: CDR1 MNHNY, CDR2 SVGAGI (reference sequence). There are 12 residues in the CDR3. The V end lost 2 bases, the J end lost 2 bases, and 3 bases lay between the germline ends. CDR3 bases: TGTGCCAGCAGTTACGAGAACTATGGCTACACCTTC. This codes for CASSYENYGYTF.

The J gene is TRBJ2-7, the V gene TRBV7-2; possibly TRBD1 for D (6 bases). V gave up 5 bases and J gave up 6 bases, with 17 bases separating them. This CDR3 region has 14 residues. From germline, CDR1 is SGHTA and CDR2 FQGNSA. CDR3 region: CASSPDRTTGEQYF. The CDR3 DNA reads as TGTGCCAGCAGCCCGGACAGAACGACGGGCGAGCAGTACTTC.

The genes are TRBV5-1 and TRBJ1-1, with D perhaps TRBD1 (5 bases). Trimming pared 5 bases from V and 1 base from J, leaving 12 bases between. This CDR3 spans 14 amino acids. The germline V gene encodes CDR1 SGHRS and CDR2 YFSETQ. CDR3 bases: TGCGCCAGCAGTATAAACAGGCCGAACACTGAAGCTTTCTTT. As protein: CASSINRPNTEAFF.

The chain joins TRBV4-2 to TRBJ2-1; 13 nucleotides match TRBD2. The CDR3 runs to 17 residues. CDR1 is LGHNA, CDR2 YNFKEQ, per germline. V lost 1 base and J lost 7; bases outside the gene matches: 7. The CDR3 spells CASSQGTTSGRRNEQFF. CDR3 sequence (DNA): TGTGCCAGCAGCCAAGGTACGACTAGCGGGAGGAGGAATGAGCAGTTCTTC.

V is TRBV18 and J is TRBJ2-2; D not certain. Trimming pared 4 bases from V and 4 bases from J, leaving 13 bases between. Germline V gene sequence: CDR1 KGHSH, CDR2 LQKENI. The CDR3 is 15 amino acids. In nucleotides, the CDR3 is TGTGCCAGCTCACGAACCCAATCCCTCACCGGGGAGCTGTTTTTT. This codes for CASSRTQSLTGELFF.